Included here is one T cell receptor beta chain sequence, with context. The data stem from a study of blood T cell repertoires in COVID-19. Study context: Both acute and convalescent COVID-19 samples were obtained from the United States, Italy and Spain.

The CDR3 loop spans 13 amino acids. V was clipped by 6 bases and J by 4 bases, with 12 bases between them. CDR1 and CDR2 from the germline V gene are MNHEY and SMNVEV (reference sequence). Sequencing used immunoSEQ multiplex PCR; TCRdb keeps in-frame clones, though not all of them. The sample holds 25,000 to 30,000 clones, roughly four fifths seen once. Sequencing was carried out using peripheral blood. The sequence came from a human donor in a cohort sampled during active COVID-19. This sequence joins TRBV27 and TRBJ1-2; the D gene is possibly TRBD1 (6 bases). Here the CDR3 DNA reads TGTGCCAGCAGGCAGGGGTCGGGCTATGGCTACACCTTC. This translates into CASRQGSGYGYTF.